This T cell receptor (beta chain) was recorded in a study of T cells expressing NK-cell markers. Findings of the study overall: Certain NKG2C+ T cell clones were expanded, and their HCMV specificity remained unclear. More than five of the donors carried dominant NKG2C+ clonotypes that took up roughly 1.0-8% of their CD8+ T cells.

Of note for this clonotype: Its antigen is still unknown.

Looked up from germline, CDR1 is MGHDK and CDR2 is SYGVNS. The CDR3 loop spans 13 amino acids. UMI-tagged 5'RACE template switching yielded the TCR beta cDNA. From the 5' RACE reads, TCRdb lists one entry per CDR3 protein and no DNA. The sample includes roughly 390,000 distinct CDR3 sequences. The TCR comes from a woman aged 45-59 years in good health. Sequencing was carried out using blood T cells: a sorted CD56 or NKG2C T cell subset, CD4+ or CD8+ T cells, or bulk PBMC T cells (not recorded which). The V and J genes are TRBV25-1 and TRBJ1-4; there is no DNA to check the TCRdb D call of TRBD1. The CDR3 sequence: CASTGTGVEKLFF.